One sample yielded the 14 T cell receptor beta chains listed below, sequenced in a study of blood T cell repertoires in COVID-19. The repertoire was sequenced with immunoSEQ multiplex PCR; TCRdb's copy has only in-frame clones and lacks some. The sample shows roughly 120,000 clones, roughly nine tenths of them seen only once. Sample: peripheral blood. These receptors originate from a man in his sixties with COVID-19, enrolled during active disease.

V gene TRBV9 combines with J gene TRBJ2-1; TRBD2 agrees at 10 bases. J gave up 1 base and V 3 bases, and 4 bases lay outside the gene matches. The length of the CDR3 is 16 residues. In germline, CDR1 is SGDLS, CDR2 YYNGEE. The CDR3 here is CASSARTSGSYNEQFF. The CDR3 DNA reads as TGTGCCAGCAGCGCTCGGACTAGCGGATCCTACAATGAGCAGTTCTTC.

CDR3 amino acids: CASSPGNLDTQYF. The CDR3 DNA follows: TGTGCCAGCAGCCCAGGGAATTTGGATACGCAGTATTTT. The chain uses TRBV6-5 and TRBJ2-3; D might be TRBD1 (5 bases). The CDR3 spans 13 residues. Germline CDR1 and CDR2: MNHEY and SVGAGI. V shed 6 bases and J shed 6 bases, with 13 bases lying between them.

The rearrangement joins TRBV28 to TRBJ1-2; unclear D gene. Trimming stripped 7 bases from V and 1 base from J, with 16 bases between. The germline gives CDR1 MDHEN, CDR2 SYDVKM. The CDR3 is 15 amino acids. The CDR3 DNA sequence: TGTGCCAGCACTTTTCGCGAGGAAATTAACTATGGCTACACCTTC. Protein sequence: CASTFREEINYGYTF.

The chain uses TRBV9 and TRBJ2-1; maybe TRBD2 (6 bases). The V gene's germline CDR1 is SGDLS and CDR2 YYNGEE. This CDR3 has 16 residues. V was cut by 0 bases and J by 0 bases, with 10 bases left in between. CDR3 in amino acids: CASSVGGISSYNEQFF. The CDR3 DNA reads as TGTGCCAGCAGCGTAGGCGGGATTAGCTCCTACAATGAGCAGTTCTTC.

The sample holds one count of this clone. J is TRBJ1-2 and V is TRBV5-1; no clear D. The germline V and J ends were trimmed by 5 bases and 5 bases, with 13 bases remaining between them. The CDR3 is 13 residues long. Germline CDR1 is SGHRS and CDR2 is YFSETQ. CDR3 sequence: CASSDYIEYGYTF. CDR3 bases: TGCGCCAGCAGTGACTACATAGAATATGGCTACACCTTC.

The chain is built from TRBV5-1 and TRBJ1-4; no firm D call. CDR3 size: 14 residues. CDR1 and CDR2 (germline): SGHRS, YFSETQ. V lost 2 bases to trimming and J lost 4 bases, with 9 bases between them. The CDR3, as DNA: TGCGCCAGCAGCTTCCAGAGCGATAATGAAAAACTGTTTTTT. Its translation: CASSFQSDNEKLFF.

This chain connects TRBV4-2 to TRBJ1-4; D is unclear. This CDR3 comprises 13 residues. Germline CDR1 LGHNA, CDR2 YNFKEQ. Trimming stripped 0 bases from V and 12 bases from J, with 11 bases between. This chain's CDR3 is CASSQDLAGELFF. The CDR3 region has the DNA TGTGCCAGCAGCCAAGATTTAGCCGGGGAACTGTTTTTT.

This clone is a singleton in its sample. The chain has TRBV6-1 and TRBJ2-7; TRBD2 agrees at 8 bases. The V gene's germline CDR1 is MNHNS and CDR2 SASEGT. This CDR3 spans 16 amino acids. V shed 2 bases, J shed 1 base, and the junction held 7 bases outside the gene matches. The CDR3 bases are TGTGCCAGCAGTGAACAGGCCGGACTAGCTTCCTACGAGCAGTACTTC. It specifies CASSEQAGLASYEQYF.

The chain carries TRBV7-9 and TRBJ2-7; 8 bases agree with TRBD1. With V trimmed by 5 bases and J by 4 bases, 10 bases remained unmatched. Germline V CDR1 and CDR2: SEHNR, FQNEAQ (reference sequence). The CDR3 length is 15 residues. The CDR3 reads CASSQSGTGVYEQYF. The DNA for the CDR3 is TGTGCCAGCAGCCAATCCGGGACAGGAGTATACGAGCAGTACTTC.

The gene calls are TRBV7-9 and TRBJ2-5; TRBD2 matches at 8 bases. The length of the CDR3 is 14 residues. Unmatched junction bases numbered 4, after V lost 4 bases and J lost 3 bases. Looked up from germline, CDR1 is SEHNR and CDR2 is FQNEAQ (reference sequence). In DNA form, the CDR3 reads TGTGCCAGCAGCTCCCGTAGCGGGAAAGAGACCCAGTACTTC. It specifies CASSSRSGKETQYF. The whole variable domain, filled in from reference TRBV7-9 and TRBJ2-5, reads DTGVSQNPRHKITKRGQNVTFRCDPISEHNRLYWYRQTLGQGPEFLTYFQNEAQLEKSRLLSDRFSAERPKGSFSTLEIQRTEQGDSAMYLCASSSRSGKETQYFGPGTRLLVL.

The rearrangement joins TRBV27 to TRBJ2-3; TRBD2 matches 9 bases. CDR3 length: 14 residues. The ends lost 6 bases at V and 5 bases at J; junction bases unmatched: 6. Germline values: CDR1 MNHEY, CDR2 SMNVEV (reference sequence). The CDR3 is CASRRSLAGDTQYF. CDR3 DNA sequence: TGTGCCAGCAGACGTTCACTAGCGGGAGATACGCAGTATTTT.

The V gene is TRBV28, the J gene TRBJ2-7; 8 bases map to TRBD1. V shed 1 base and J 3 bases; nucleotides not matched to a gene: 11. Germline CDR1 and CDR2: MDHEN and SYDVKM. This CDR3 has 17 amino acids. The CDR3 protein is CASSLLGGRDRSYEQYF. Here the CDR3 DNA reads TGTGCCAGCAGTTTATTAGGGGGGCGGGACAGGAGCTACGAGCAGTACTTC.

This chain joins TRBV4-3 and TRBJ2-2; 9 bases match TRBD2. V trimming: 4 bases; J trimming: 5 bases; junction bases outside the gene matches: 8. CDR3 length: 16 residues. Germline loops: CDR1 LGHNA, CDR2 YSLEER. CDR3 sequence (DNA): TGCGCCAGCAGCCTTTTAGCGGGAGCGGGGACCGGGGAGCTGTTTTTT. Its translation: CASSLLAGAGTGELFF.

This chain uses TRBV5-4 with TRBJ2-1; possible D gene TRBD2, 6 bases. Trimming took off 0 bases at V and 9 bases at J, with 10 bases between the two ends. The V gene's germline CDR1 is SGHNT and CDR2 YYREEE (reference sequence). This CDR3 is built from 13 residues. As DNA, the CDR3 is TGTGCCAGCAGCTTGGACGGGAGCGGTGAGCAGTTCTTC. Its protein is CASSLDGSGEQFF. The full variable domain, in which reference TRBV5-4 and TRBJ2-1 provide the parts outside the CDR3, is ETGVTQSPTHLIKTRGQQVTLRCSSQSGHNTVSWYQQALGQGPQFIFQYYREEENGRGNFPPRFSGLQFPNYSSELNVNALELDDSALYLCASSLDGSGEQFFGPGTRLTVL.